The 30 T cell receptor beta chains in this list originate from one sample, sequenced in a study of regulatory T cells in long-lasting Graves disease. Indicated time point: newly diagnosed GD, antithyroid drugs for less than 3 months. Extracted RNA from PBMCs served as the source of the TCR library. To make TCR beta libraries, researchers used iRepertoire HTBI primers and Arm-PCR of CDR3 regions. MiXCR, run by TCRdb on the multiplex PCR reads, gives a single entry per CDR3 protein. The repertoire holds 500,000 to 700,000 distinct CDR3 sequences, with 15% to 20% as singletons. This same sample was also taken into another study, of T cells in Graves' hyperthyroidism and ophthalmopathy.

Material: peripheral blood mononuclear cells (PBMCs), obtained at new diagnosis, from a patient treated with antithyroid drugs. Receptors were obtained from a woman younger than 45 with Graves disease.

This clonotype was recorded a few times. The CDR3 bases are TGTGCCAGCTCACCACCTATTGGAAGCTCTGGAAACACCATATATTTT. Its translation is CASSPPIGSSGNTIYF. The gene calls are TRBV18 and TRBJ1-3; D is unclear. Germline V gene lookup returns CDR1 KGHSH and CDR2 LQKENI. The CDR3 covers 16 residues. Trimming shortened V by 0 bases and J by 0 bases, and 9 bases separated the two germline ends.

The chain joins TRBV30 to TRBJ2-4, with TRBD2 identical over 8 bases. The CDR3 totals 16 residues. Germline lookup yields CDR1 GTSNPN and CDR2 SVGIG (reference sequence). V lost 3 bases and J lost 6; bases outside the gene matches: 13. In DNA form, the CDR3 reads TGTGCCTGGAGGGATCCCGGGACTAGTTTTCGAAACATTCAGTACTTC. It is translated as CAWRDPGTSFRNIQYF.

Ten or more counts support this clonotype. Being one base from a much bigger clone, this may be a read error. The chain is built from TRBV19 and TRBJ2-3; no clear D gene. Germline lookup yields CDR1 LNHDA and CDR2 SQIVND (reference sequence). The CDR3 loop spans 11 amino acids. The V end was cut by 9 bases, the J end by 2 bases, with 6 bases between. The CDR3 DNA follows: TGTGCCAGCACCCACACAGATACGCAGTATTTT. Protein sequence: CASTHTDTQYF.

This clonotype occurred many times. The chain employs TRBV28 and TRBJ1-4; D is uncertain. The CDR3 sequence is 12 residues long. Germline V CDR1 and CDR2: MDHEN, SYDVKM. With 3 bases removed from V and 10 bases from J, the gap between germline ends came to 9 bases. As DNA, the CDR3 is TGTGCCAGCAGTTTGGTCTTGGGAAAACTGTTTTTT. This sequence encodes CASSLVLGKLFF.

CDR3 in amino acids: CSVAVDTQYF. The CDR3 DNA reads TGCAGCGTTGCGGTAGATACGCAGTATTTT. The rearrangement links TRBV29-1 to TRBJ2-3; no clear D gene. The germline V gene has CDR1 SQVTM and CDR2 ANQGSEA. V was clipped by 4 bases and J by 5 bases, with 4 bases between them. This CDR3 has 10 amino acids.

Many counts were recorded for this clonotype. The chain is built from TRBV12-3 or TRBV12-4 and TRBJ1-1, with 9 bases that match TRBD1. J was trimmed by 5 bases and V by 6 bases; bases with no gene match: 10. The CDR3 consists of 15 residues. The CDR3, as DNA: TGTGCCAGCAGCAAAACCCGGACAGGGGAGACTGAAGCTTTCTTT. It yields the protein CASSKTRTGETEAFF.

This clonotype appeared many times. The chain combines TRBV7-8 with TRBJ2-1; no clear D gene. Germline CDR1 reads SGHVS; CDR2 reads FQNEAQ. The CDR3 spans 12 residues. V was pared by 5 bases and J by 8 bases, with 10 bases between. The CDR3 DNA sequence: TGTGCCAGCAGCACTTACCTCGATGAGCAGTTCTTC. Its protein is CASSTYLDEQFF.

This chain uses TRBV5-1 with TRBJ1-5; unclear D gene. Germline-derived CDR1 and CDR2 are SGHRS and YFSETQ. V was clipped by 0 bases and J by 1 base, with 8 bases between them. The CDR3 loop spans 15 amino acids. CDR3 sequence reads: CASSLEGWSNQPQHF. The CDR3 bases are TGCGCCAGCAGCTTGGAAGGGTGGAGCAATCAGCCCCAGCATTTT.

The chain has TRBV27 and TRBJ2-1; 15 positions match TRBD2. There are 17 residues in the CDR3. V shed 6 bases and J 1 base; nucleotides not matched to a gene: 4. Germline V gene data show CDR1 as MNHEY and CDR2 as SMNVEV (reference sequence). The CDR3 DNA follows: TGTGCCAGCAGGGGACTAGCGGGAGGTTATTCCTACAATGAGCAGTTCTTC. This codes for CASRGLAGGYSYNEQFF.

There are many counts of this clonotype. CDR3 bases: TGTGCCAGCATGGAAAACACCATATATTTT. Translated: CASMENTIYF. The V call is TRBV28, the J call TRBJ1-3; D not certain. Germline V gene sequence: CDR1 MDHEN, CDR2 SYDVKM. V was shortened by 7 bases and J by 6 bases, with 4 bases between the two germline ends. The CDR3 loop spans 10 amino acids.

This clonotype was picked up one time. This may be a read error: a much more frequent sequence differs by one nucleotide. The conserved closing phenylalanine or tryptophan is absent in this CDR3, likely reflecting a read error. The chain carries TRBV12-3 or TRBV12-4 and TRBJ2-1; tentative D call: TRBD2 (5 bases). Trimming left V 3 bases short and J 0 bases short, with 12 bases between. The CDR3 consists of 16 residues. The CDR3 DNA sequence: TGTGCCAGCAGTTTTGGACGAGGGAACTCCTACAATGAGCAGTTCTTG. Amino acid sequence: CASSFGRGNSYNEQFL.

This clonotype came up many times. The chain has TRBV5-1 and TRBJ2-3; 7 positions match TRBD1. This CDR3 is built from 15 residues. V lost 5 bases and J lost 0; bases outside the gene matches: 6. Looked up from germline, CDR1 is SGHRS and CDR2 is YFSETQ. DNA of the CDR3: TGCGCCAGCAGTAACCCGACAGGGAGCACAGATACGCAGTATTTT. Translated: CASSNPTGSTDTQYF.

There are many counts of this clonotype. This chain uses TRBV2 with TRBJ1-1; tentatively, D is TRBD1 (6 bases). The germline V gene has CDR1 SNHLY and CDR2 FYNNEI. The V end lost 8 bases, the J end lost 6 bases, and 16 bases lay between the germline ends. The CDR3 totals 13 residues. In DNA form, the CDR3 reads TGTGCCAGCGGACAGACAGGCGGGGCTGAAGCTTTCTTT. Amino acids: CASGQTGGAEAFF.

This clonotype was seen at least ten times. The chain couples TRBV27 to TRBJ2-5; 11 nucleotides line up with TRBD2. CDR1 is MNHEY, CDR2 SMNVEV, per germline (reference sequence). The ends lost 1 base at V and 5 bases at J; junction bases unmatched: 6. There are 16 residues in the CDR3. CDR3 region: CASSLYGLAGGETQYF. The CDR3 DNA reads TGTGCCAGCAGTTTATACGGTCTAGCGGGAGGTGAGACCCAGTACTTC.

This rearrangement joins TRBV12-3 or TRBV12-4 to TRBJ1-6, with 8 nucleotides matching TRBD1. V was pared by 6 bases and J by 4 bases, with 5 bases of the junction left unmatched. The CDR3 is 15 residues long. The CDR3 bases are TGTGCCAGCAGGGCACGGACAGGGTATAATTCACCCCTCCACTTT. Translation gives CASRARTGYNSPLHF.

This clonotype was observed a handful of times. V and J are TRBV20-1 and TRBJ2-1; perhaps TRBD2 as D (6 bases). With 3 bases removed from V and 9 bases from J, the gap between germline ends came to 15 bases. The CDR3 contains 13 residues. CDR1 is DFQATT, CDR2 SNEGSKA, per germline (reference sequence). The CDR3 sequence is CSASRDSIGEQFF. CDR3 DNA: TGCAGTGCTAGCCGGGACTCCATCGGTGAGCAGTTCTTC.

The V and J genes are TRBV28 and TRBJ2-2; tentatively, D is TRBD2 (5 bases). The CDR3 is made up of 13 amino acids. Germline CDR1 reads MDHEN; CDR2 reads SYDVKM. V lost 7 bases and J 1 base, leaving 7 bases between the germline ends. The DNA for the CDR3 is TGTGCCAGCATCGAGGGGAACACCGGGGAGCTGTTTTTT. This gives the protein CASIEGNTGELFF.

This clonotype was observed at least ten times. The chain uses TRBV2 and TRBJ2-6; the D is unclear. In germline, CDR1 is SNHLY, CDR2 FYNNEI. V was clipped by 4 bases and J by 0 bases, with 10 bases between them. CDR3 length: 16 residues. CDR3 in amino acids: CASSGGVISGANVLTF. The CDR3 nucleotides read TGTGCCAGCAGTGGGGGTGTGATCTCTGGGGCCAACGTCCTGACTTTC.

The J gene is TRBJ2-1, the V gene TRBV5-1, with TRBD2 identical over 8 bases. Trimming took 0 bases from V and 4 from J; bases not matched to a gene: 15. Germline V gene lookup returns CDR1 SGHRS and CDR2 YFSETQ. This CDR3 has 19 residues. CDR3 nucleotide sequence: TGCGCCAGCAGCTTGGGGGGACTAGTCACCGCGACCAATTACAATGAGCAGTTCTTC. Residues: CASSLGGLVTATNYNEQFF.

There are many counts of this clonotype. The V call is TRBV18, the J call TRBJ1-5, with a possible D match to TRBD1 (5 bases). Germline assignment: CDR1 KGHSH and CDR2 LQKENI. The length of the CDR3 is 15 residues. V lost 2 bases and J 7 bases, leaving 15 bases between the germline ends. The CDR3 DNA reads as TGTGCCAGCTCACCAGGGGCGGGAGGAGGACAGCCCCAGCATTTT. It specifies CASSPGAGGGQPQHF.

This chain's CDR3 is CASSAGSGTQYF. CDR3 coding DNA: TGTGCCAGCAGTGCTGGCTCCGGTACGCAGTATTTT. The chain couples TRBV6-1 to TRBJ2-3, with D hard to call. Trimming pared 4 bases from V and 8 bases from J, leaving 10 bases between. The CDR3 is 12 residues long. The germline gives CDR1 MNHNS, CDR2 SASEGT.

In this sample, this clonotype turned up a few times. V and J are TRBV20-1 and TRBJ1-1; TRBD1 might be the D (6 bases). Trimming shortened V by 6 bases and J by 0 bases, and 17 bases separated the two germline ends. CDR1 is DFQATT, CDR2 SNEGSKA, per germline (reference sequence). This CDR3 spans 15 amino acids. The CDR3 loop is CSARRTARMNTEAFF. The CDR3 region has the DNA TGCAGTGCGCGGCGGACAGCTCGCATGAACACTGAAGCTTTCTTT.

This clonotype was found many times. The chain has TRBV20-1 and TRBJ1-1; 8 nucleotides line up with TRBD1. The V gene end was trimmed by 5 bases and the J gene end by 7 bases; junction bases not matched to a gene: 21. The length of the CDR3 is 17 residues. Germline V gives CDR1 DFQATT, CDR2 SNEGSKA (reference sequence). The CDR3 loop reads CSAYKGQGVTAASEAFF. The CDR3 DNA follows: TGCAGTGCTTACAAAGGACAGGGCGTTACCGCTGCAAGTGAAGCTTTCTTT.

This rearrangement joins TRBV20-1 to TRBJ2-2; either TRBD1 or TRBD2 may fit D (5 bases each). This CDR3 contains 14 residues. The germline V gene has CDR1 DFQATT and CDR2 SNEGSKA (reference sequence). Deletions cut 6 bases from V and 0 bases from J, with 11 bases between. The CDR3 sequence: CSAVRDANTGELFF. DNA for the CDR3: TGCAGTGCGGTCCGGGACGCGAACACCGGGGAGCTGTTTTTT.

This clonotype occurred a few times. The chain employs TRBV7-9 and TRBJ2-3, with D perhaps TRBD2 (5 bases). Per germline, CDR1 SEHNR and CDR2 FQNEAQ (reference sequence). With 3 bases removed from V and 1 base from J, the gap between germline ends came to 14 bases. CDR3 length: 16 residues. CDR3 nucleotides: TGTGCCAGCAGCTTCGTTCCGGGATACGGCACAGATACGCAGTATTTT. Amino acid sequence: CASSFVPGYGTDTQYF.

This clonotype has at least ten counts. The chain has TRBV2 and TRBJ2-7; TRBD2 matches at 11 bases. The V gene's germline CDR1 is SNHLY and CDR2 FYNNEI. Losses at the gene ends were 1 base for V and 2 bases for J; bases not matched to a gene: 7. This CDR3 is built from 17 residues. CDR3 sequence reads: CASSEVGSGRAAYEQYF. In DNA, the CDR3 is TGTGCCAGCAGTGAAGTTGGTAGCGGGAGGGCCGCCTACGAGCAGTACTTC. Combining the CDR3 with reference TRBV2 and TRBJ2-7 gives the whole variable domain EPEVTQTPSHQVTQMGQEVILRCVPISNHLYFYWYRQILGQKVEFLVSFYNNEISEKSEIFDDQFSVERPDGSNFTLKIRSTKLEDSAMYFCASSEVGSGRAAYEQYFGPGTRLTVT.

The chain uses TRBV7-9 and TRBJ1-6; D is perhaps TRBD1 (5 bases). The CDR3 is 14 amino acids. CDR1 is SEHNR and CDR2 is FQNEAQ in the germline V gene (reference sequence). V was shortened by 4 bases and J by 15 bases, with 19 bases between the two germline ends. In DNA, the CDR3 is TGTGCCAGCAGCTATTCCTCGGGCAGGGAAGACCTCCACTTT. As protein: CASSYSSGREDLHF.

This clonotype was counted between two and nine times. The chain employs TRBV20-1 and TRBJ2-7; D call uncertain. Trimming took off 5 bases at V and 3 bases at J, with 14 bases between the two ends. Germline V CDR1 and CDR2: DFQATT, SNEGSKA (reference sequence). The CDR3 has 13 residues. CDR3 protein: CSAGPNGHYEQYF. CDR3 bases: TGCAGTGCTGGGCCGAACGGGCACTACGAGCAGTACTTC.

The sample holds many counts of this clonotype. The CDR3 nucleotides are TGTGCCAGCAGCTTAGACCCCAGTAGGGAGACCCAGTACTTC. It translates to CASSLDPSRETQYF. The V call is TRBV11-2, the J call TRBJ2-5; no firm D call. Trimming removed 0 bases at V and 5 bases at J, with 10 bases between. Germline V gene sequence: CDR1 SGHAT, CDR2 FQNNGV. The CDR3 is 14 residues long.

This clonotype appeared many times. The V call is TRBV6-1, the J call TRBJ2-3; TRBD1 aligns across 7 bases. The J segment lost 9 bases and the V segment lost 6 bases, leaving 12 bases of the junction unmatched. Germline V gives CDR1 MNHNS, CDR2 SASEGT. This CDR3 contains 14 residues. The CDR3 here is CASRPRDSAPTQYF. Written as DNA, the CDR3 is TGTGCCAGCAGGCCCCGGGACAGCGCACCCACGCAGTATTTT.